The rows below give T cell receptor beta chains drawn from one sample of a study of T-cell reconstitution after alpha-beta-depleted transplantation in children. TCRdb reanalysed the PCR reads using MiXCR and keeps one entry per CDR3 protein. The table records about 500,000 distinct CDR3 sequences, approximately 30% of them present only once. This sample comprised PBMCs from the stem cell graft donor, obtained from the stem cell graft. The receptors derive from a human donor who donated a stem cell graft to a child with aplastic anemia. Both conserved end residues are part of each CDR3. The D gene is left open where the match is weak. Size tells how often a clone was seen (once, few, many) or the class of an expanded clone, and some rows leave it out.

length: 15; D: .; V: TRBV6-2/TRBV6-3; J: TRBJ2-7; size: few; DNA: TGTGCCAGCAGTTACTCCGGGACTTACGCCTACGAGCAGTACTTC; CDR3: CASSYSGTYAYEQYF
length: 16; D: TRBD2; V: TRBV19; J: TRBJ2-1; size: .; DNA: TGTGCCAGTAGTTTGGGGAGACTAGCGGTTGGGAATGAGCAGTTCTTC; CDR3: CASSLGRLAVGNEQFF
length: 13; D: TRBD1; V: TRBV10-3; J: TRBJ1-2; size: .; DNA: TGTGCCATCAGTGAGTCTCCGGGACAGATGAACACCTTC; CDR3: CAISESPGQMNTF
length: 15; D: TRBD1; V: TRBV12-3/TRBV12-4; J: TRBJ1-1; size: few; DNA: TGTGCCAGCAGCCGTACAGGGGGCCGAGGCACTGAAGCTTTCTTT; CDR3: CASSRTGGRGTEAFF
length: 16; D: TRBD2; V: TRBV29-1; J: TRBJ2-1; size: .; DNA: TGCAGCGTTGAAGGACTAGCGGGAGGAGGCCGGAATGAGCAGTTCTTC; CDR3: CSVEGLAGGGRNEQFF
length: 12; D: TRBD1; V: TRBV29-1; J: TRBJ2-5; size: few; DNA: TGCAGCGTTCTCCGGGACAGGGAGACCCAGTACTTC; CDR3: CSVLRDRETQYF
length: 14; D: .; V: TRBV4-3; J: TRBJ1-1; size: .; DNA: TGCGCCAGCAGCCAAGAATGGAGTATAGCTGAAGCTTTCTTT; CDR3: CASSQEWSIAEAFF
length: 15; D: TRBD1; V: TRBV6-2/TRBV6-3; J: TRBJ2-3; size: .; DNA: TGTGCCAGCAGTTACCGAGGACAGGTCACAGATACGCAGTATTTT; CDR3: CASSYRGQVTDTQYF
length: 17; D: .; V: TRBV29-1; J: TRBJ1-2; size: few; DNA: TGCAGCGTTGAAGATAACAGGGAGTACGTCTATGGATATGGCTACACCTTC; CDR3: CSVEDNREYVYGYGYTF
length: 15; D: TRBD1; V: TRBV25-1; J: TRBJ2-5; size: few; DNA: TGTGCCAGCAGACATGACAGGGGGCTCGGTGAGACCCAGTACTTC; CDR3: CASRHDRGLGETQYF
length: 14; D: TRBD1; V: TRBV20-1; J: TRBJ1-1; size: few; DNA: TGCAGTGCTAGAGAGGGGACAGCGAACACTGAAGCTTTCTTT; CDR3: CSAREGTANTEAFF
length: 15; D: .; V: TRBV7-9; J: TRBJ2-3; size: .; DNA: TGTGCCAGCAGCTTAGCCCAGGGACCCGCAGATACGCAGTATTTT; CDR3: CASSLAQGPADTQYF
length: 20; D: .; V: TRBV5-1; J: TRBJ2-2; size: once; DNA: TGCGCCAGCAGCGCGAACCCCCTAGGAAGGTCTCATGGAAACACCGGGGAGCTGTTTTTT; CDR3: CASSANPLGRSHGNTGELFF
length: 16; D: TRBD1; V: TRBV12-3/TRBV12-4; J: TRBJ2-3; size: .; DNA: TGTGCCAGCAGTCCGACCCGGGACAGGGGGGAAGATACGCAGTATTTT; CDR3: CASSPTRDRGEDTQYF
length: 15; D: .; V: TRBV5-1; J: TRBJ1-4; size: .; DNA: TGCGCCAGCAGCTTGGAAGGGAGAGCTAATGAAAAACTGTTTTTT; CDR3: CASSLEGRANEKLFF
length: 15; D: TRBD1; V: TRBV20-1; J: TRBJ1-2; size: .; DNA: TGCAGTGCTGCTGGAGTGGGACAGGGCCGCTATGGCTACACCTTC; CDR3: CSAAGVGQGRYGYTF
length: 14; D: .; V: TRBV25-1; J: TRBJ1-1; size: .; DNA: TGTGCCAGCAGGGATGGACAGTGGAACACTGAAGCTTTCTTT; CDR3: CASRDGQWNTEAFF
length: 14; D: TRBD1; V: TRBV7-6; J: TRBJ2-1; size: .; DNA: TGTGCCAGCAGCCCTACCGGGACAGGGGGCCGACAGTTCTTC; CDR3: CASSPTGTGGRQFF
length: 14; D: TRBD1; V: TRBV28; J: TRBJ1-1; size: few; DNA: TGTGCCAGCAGTCCGAACAGGGGGAACACTGAAGCTTTCTTT; CDR3: CASSPNRGNTEAFF
length: 16; D: TRBD2; V: TRBV9; J: TRBJ2-3; size: few; DNA: TGTGCCAGCAGCCAGCTAGCGGGAGGAGTAGGGGATACGCAGTATTTT; CDR3: CASSQLAGGVGDTQYF
length: 15; D: TRBD1; V: TRBV5-4; J: TRBJ2-7; size: .; DNA: TGTGCCAGCAGCCCCCTGGCAGGGGGCTTCTACGAGCAGTACTTC; CDR3: CASSPLAGGFYEQYF
length: 17; D: .; V: TRBV7-8; J: TRBJ1-1; size: few; DNA: TGTGCCAGCAGCTTAGCTCCCAGGGGACACTCGAACACTGAAGCTTTCTTT; CDR3: CASSLAPRGHSNTEAFF
length: 14; D: .; V: TRBV7-9; J: TRBJ2-2; size: once; DNA: TGTGCCAGCCCTGAAGCCTCGAACACCGGGGAGCTGTTTTTT; CDR3: CASPEASNTGELFF
length: 15; D: TRBD2; V: TRBV20-1; J: TRBJ2-3; size: .; DNA: TGCAGTGCTACCGGGACTAGCGGGACCACAGATACGCAGTATTTT; CDR3: CSATGTSGTTDTQYF
length: 14; D: .; V: TRBV12-3/TRBV12-4; J: TRBJ2-1; size: few; DNA: TGTGCCAGCAGTTTAGACAGGCCCCTTGGTGAGCAGTTCTTC; CDR3: CASSLDRPLGEQFF
length: 15; D: .; V: TRBV7-9; J: TRBJ2-1; size: .; DNA: TGTGCCAGCAGCTGGGGACCGGGACACAACAATGAGCAGTTCTTC; CDR3: CASSWGPGHNNEQFF
length: 12; D: .; V: TRBV10-3; J: TRBJ1-1; size: few; DNA: TGTGCCATCAGGGGAGGAAACACTGAAGCTTTCTTT; CDR3: CAIRGGNTEAFF
length: 13; D: .; V: TRBV7-9; J: TRBJ1-4; size: .; DNA: TGTGCCAGCAGCTTAGACCCGGCGGGAAAACTGTTTTTT; CDR3: CASSLDPAGKLFF
length: 16; D: TRBD2; V: TRBV25-1; J: TRBJ2-1; size: .; DNA: TGTGCCAGCAGTGAATGGACTAGCGGAGCCTACAATGAGCAGTTCTTC; CDR3: CASSEWTSGAYNEQFF
length: 17; D: TRBD2; V: TRBV10-2; J: TRBJ2-3; size: few; DNA: TGCGCCAGCAGTGAAAACCCCCAGGGAGGGGGCACAGATACGCAGTATTTT; CDR3: CASSENPQGGGTDTQYF
length: 11; D: .; V: TRBV24-1; J: TRBJ2-3; size: .; DNA: TGTGCCACCAGTGAAACAGATACGCAGTATTTT; CDR3: CATSETDTQYF
length: 12; D: .; V: TRBV6-2/TRBV6-3; J: TRBJ1-2; size: .; DNA: TGTGCCAGCAGTCGTCCGGCCGGGGGTAGTACCTTC; CDR3: CASSRPAGGSTF
length: 12; D: .; V: TRBV20-1; J: TRBJ1-1; size: few; DNA: TGCAGTGCCCTCAGGGTGACCACTGAAGCTTTCTTT; CDR3: CSALRVTTEAFF
length: 15; D: TRBD2; V: TRBV19; J: TRBJ2-2; size: .; DNA: TGTGCCAGTAGTATAGTAGCGGGGAACACCGGGGAGCTGTTTTTT; CDR3: CASSIVAGNTGELFF
length: 15; D: .; V: TRBV12-3/TRBV12-4; J: TRBJ2-1; size: few; DNA: TGTGCCAGCAGTTTGAGTCCCCGTTGGTTCAATGAGCAGTTCTTC; CDR3: CASSLSPRWFNEQFF
length: 18; D: .; V: TRBV14; J: TRBJ2-2; size: .; DNA: TGTGCCAGCAGCCAACTTAAGAAGCGGACCAGAGGCACCGGGGAGCTGTTTTTT; CDR3: CASSQLKKRTRGTGELFF
length: 14; D: .; V: TRBV12-3/TRBV12-4; J: TRBJ1-1; size: few; DNA: TGTGCCAGCAGCCCAGCCGGTGGTTACACTGAAGCTTTCTTT; CDR3: CASSPAGGYTEAFF
length: 15; D: .; V: TRBV9; J: TRBJ1-2; size: .; DNA: TGTGCCAGCAGGGATGAACAGGGAACCCGGCGGGGCTACACCTTC; CDR3: CASRDEQGTRRGYTF
length: 16; D: .; V: TRBV7-3; J: TRBJ2-1; size: .; DNA: TGTGCCAGCAGCTCTACCGGGAAGGCCTCCTACAATGAGCAGTTCTTC; CDR3: CASSSTGKASYNEQFF
length: 15; D: TRBD2; V: TRBV7-2; J: TRBJ2-7; size: .; DNA: TGTGCCAGCAGCGCGGGACTAGCGGATCCCTACGAGCAGTACTTC; CDR3: CASSAGLADPYEQYF
length: 17; D: .; V: TRBV7-8; J: TRBJ2-1; size: .; DNA: TGTGCCAGCAGCTTAGGATACCGCGGGAAGTCCTACAATGAGCAGTTCTTC; CDR3: CASSLGYRGKSYNEQFF